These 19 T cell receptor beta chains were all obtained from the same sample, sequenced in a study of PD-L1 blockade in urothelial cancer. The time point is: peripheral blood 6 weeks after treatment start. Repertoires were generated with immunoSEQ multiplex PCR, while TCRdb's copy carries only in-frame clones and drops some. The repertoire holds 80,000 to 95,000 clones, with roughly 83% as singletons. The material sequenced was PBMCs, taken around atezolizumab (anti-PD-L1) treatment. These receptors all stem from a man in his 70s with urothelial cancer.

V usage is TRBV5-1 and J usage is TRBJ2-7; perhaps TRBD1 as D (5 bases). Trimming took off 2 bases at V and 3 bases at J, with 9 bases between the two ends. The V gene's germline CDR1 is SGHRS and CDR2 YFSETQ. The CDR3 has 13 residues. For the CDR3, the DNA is TGCGCCAGCAGCTTAGACAGTGACTACGAGCAGTACTTC. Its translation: CASSLDSDYEQYF.

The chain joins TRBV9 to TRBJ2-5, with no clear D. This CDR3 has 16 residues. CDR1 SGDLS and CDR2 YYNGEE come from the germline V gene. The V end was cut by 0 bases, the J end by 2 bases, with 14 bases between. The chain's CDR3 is CASSVGADRPQETQYF. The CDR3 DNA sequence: TGTGCCAGCAGCGTAGGGGCAGACCGTCCTCAAGAGACCCAGTACTTC.

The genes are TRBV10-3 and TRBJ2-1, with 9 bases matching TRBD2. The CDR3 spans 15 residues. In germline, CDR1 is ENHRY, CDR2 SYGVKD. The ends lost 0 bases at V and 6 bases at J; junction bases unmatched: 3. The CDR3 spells CAISESGGRANEQFF. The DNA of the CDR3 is TGTGCCATCAGTGAGTCCGGCGGGAGGGCCAATGAGCAGTTCTTC.

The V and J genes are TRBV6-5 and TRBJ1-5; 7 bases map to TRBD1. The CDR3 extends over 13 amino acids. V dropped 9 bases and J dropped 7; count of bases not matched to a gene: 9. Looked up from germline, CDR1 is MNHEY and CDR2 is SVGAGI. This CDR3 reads CASSGQRGQPQHF. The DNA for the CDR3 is TGTGCCAGTTCGGGACAGAGGGGGCAGCCCCAGCATTTT.

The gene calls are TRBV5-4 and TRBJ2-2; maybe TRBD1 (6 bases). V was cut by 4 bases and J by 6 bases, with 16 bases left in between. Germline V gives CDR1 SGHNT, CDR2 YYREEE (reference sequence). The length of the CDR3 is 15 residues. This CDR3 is CASSPRDNLAGELFF. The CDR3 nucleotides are TGTGCCAGCAGCCCCCGGGACAATCTAGCCGGGGAGCTGTTTTTT. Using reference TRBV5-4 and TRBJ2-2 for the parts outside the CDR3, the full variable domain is ETGVTQSPTHLIKTRGQQVTLRCSSQSGHNTVSWYQQALGQGPQFIFQYYREEENGRGNFPPRFSGLQFPNYSSELNVNALELDDSALYLCASSPRDNLAGELFFGEGSRLTVL.

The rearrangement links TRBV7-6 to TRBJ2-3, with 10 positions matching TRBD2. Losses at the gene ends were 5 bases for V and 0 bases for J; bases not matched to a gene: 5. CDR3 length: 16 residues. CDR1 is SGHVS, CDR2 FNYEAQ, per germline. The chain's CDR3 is CASSALAGASTDTQYF. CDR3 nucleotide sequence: TGTGCCAGCAGCGCCCTAGCGGGGGCTAGCACAGATACGCAGTATTTT.

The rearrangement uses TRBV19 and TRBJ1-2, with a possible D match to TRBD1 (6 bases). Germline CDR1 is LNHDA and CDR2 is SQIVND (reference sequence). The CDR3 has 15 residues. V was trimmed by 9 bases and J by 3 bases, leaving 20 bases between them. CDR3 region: CASNPDRKGYYGYTF. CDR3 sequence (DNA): TGTGCCAGCAATCCAGACAGGAAGGGATACTATGGCTACACCTTC. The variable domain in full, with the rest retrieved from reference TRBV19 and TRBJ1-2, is DGGITQSPKYLFRKEGQNVTLSCEQNLNHDAMYWYRQDPGQGLRLIYYSQIVNDFQKGDIAEGYSVSREKKESFPLTVTSAQKNPTAFYLCASNPDRKGYYGYTFGSGTRLTVV.

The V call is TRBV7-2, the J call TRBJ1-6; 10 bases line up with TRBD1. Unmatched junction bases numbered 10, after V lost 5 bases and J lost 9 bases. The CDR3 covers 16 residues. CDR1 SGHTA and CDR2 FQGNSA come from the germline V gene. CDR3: CASSPTGDRGSSPLHF. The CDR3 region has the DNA TGTGCCAGCAGCCCCACGGGGGACAGGGGTAGTTCACCCCTCCACTTT. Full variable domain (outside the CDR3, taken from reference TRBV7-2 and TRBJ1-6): GAGVSQSPSNKVTEKGKDVELRCDPISGHTALYWYRQSLGQGLEFLIYFQGNSAPDKSGLPSDRFSAERTGGSVSTLTIQRTQQEDSAVYLCASSPTGDRGSSPLHFGNGTRLTVT.

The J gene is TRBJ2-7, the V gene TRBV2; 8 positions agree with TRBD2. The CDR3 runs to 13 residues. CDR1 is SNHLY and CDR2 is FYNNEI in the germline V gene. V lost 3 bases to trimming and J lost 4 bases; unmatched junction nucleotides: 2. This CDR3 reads CASSERGVYEQYF. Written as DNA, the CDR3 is TGTGCCAGCAGTGAGCGGGGGGTGTACGAGCAGTACTTC. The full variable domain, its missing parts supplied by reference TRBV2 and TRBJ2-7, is EPEVTQTPSHQVTQMGQEVILRCVPISNHLYFYWYRQILGQKVEFLVSFYNNEISEKSEIFDDQFSVERPDGSNFTLKIRSTKLEDSAMYFCASSERGVYEQYFGPGTRLTVT.

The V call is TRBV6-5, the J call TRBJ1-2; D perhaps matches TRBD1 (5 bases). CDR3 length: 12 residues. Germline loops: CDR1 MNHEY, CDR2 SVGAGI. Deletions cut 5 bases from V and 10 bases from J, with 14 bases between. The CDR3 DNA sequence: TGTGCCAGCAGTCCACAGGAAGGCGCCTACACCTTC. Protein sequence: CASSPQEGAYTF.

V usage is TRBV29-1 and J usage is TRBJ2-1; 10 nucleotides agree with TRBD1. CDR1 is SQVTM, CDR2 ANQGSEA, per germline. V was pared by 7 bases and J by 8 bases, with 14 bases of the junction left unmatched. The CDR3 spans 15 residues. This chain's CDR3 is CSDDPRDRGGDEQFF. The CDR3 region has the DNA TGCAGCGACGACCCCCGGGACAGGGGTGGTGATGAGCAGTTCTTC.

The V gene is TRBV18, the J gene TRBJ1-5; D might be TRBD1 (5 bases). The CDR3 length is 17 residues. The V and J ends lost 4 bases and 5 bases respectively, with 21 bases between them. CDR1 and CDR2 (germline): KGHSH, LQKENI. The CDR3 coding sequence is TGTGCCAGCTCACTACTGGGGGGGGGTTTTAGGGATCAGCCCCAGCATTTT. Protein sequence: CASSLLGGGFRDQPQHF.

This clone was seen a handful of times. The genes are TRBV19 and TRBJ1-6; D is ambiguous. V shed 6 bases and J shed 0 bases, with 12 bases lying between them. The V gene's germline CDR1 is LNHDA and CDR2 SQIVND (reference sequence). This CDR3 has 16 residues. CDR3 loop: CASRATLNSYNSPLHF. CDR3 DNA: TGTGCCAGTAGGGCGACTCTAAACTCCTATAATTCACCCCTCCACTTT. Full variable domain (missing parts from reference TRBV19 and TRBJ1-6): DGGITQSPKYLFRKEGQNVTLSCEQNLNHDAMYWYRQDPGQGLRLIYYSQIVNDFQKGDIAEGYSVSREKKESFPLTVTSAQKNPTAFYLCASRATLNSYNSPLHFGNGTRLTVT.

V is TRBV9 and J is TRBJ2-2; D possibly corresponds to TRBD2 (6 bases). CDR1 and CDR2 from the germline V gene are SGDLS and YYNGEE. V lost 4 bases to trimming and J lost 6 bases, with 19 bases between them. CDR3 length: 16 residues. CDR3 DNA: TGTGCCAGCAGCACCACAGCCGGGGGAGGTGCCGGGGAGCTGTTTTTT. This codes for CASSTTAGGGAGELFF.

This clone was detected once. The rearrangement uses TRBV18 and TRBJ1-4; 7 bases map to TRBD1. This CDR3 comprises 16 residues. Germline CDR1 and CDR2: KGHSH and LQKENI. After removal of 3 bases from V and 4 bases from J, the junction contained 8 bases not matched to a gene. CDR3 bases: TGTGCCAGCTCACCCTCACGACAGGGAAGTAATGAAAAACTGTTTTTT. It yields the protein CASSPSRQGSNEKLFF.

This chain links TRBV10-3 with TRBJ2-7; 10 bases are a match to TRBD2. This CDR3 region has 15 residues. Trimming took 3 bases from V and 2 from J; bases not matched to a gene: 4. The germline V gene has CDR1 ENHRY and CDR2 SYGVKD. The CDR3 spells CAISDGTSATYEQYF. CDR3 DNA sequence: TGTGCCATCAGTGACGGGACTAGCGCTACCTACGAGCAGTACTTC.

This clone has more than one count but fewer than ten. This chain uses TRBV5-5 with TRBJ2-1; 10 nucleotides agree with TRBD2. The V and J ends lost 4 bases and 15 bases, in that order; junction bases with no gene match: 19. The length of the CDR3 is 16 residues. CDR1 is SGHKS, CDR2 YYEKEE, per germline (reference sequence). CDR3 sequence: CASSREGQGAASGGFF. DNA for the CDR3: TGTGCCAGCAGCCGGGAGGGGCAGGGAGCGGCTAGCGGGGGGTTCTTC.

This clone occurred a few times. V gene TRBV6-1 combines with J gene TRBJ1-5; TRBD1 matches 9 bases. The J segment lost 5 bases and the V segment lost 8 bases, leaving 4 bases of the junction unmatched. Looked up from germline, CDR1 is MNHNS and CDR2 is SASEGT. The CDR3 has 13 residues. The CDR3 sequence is CASAGQGDQPQHF. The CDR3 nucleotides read TGTGCCAGCGCGGGACAGGGCGATCAGCCCCAGCATTTT.

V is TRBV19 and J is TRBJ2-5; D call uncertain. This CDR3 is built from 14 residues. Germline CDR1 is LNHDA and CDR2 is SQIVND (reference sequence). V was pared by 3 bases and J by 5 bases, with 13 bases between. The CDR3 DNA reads TGTGCCAGTAGTATTAGCTCAAAGGAGGAGACCCAGTACTTC. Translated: CASSISSKEETQYF.